This T cell receptor (beta chain) was found in a study of identical twins. General study points: In cord blood, abundant beta clonotypes had fewer insertions; memory showed no trend. Beta out-of-frame sequences displayed a weaker excess of sharing between twins.

The germline V gene encodes CDR1 ENHRY and CDR2 SYGVKD. This CDR3 is 15 amino acids long. Carrying unique molecular identifiers, the cDNA also gained a universal primer site through template switching. TCRdb independently ran MiXCR on the 5' RACE reads; one entry per CDR3 protein. The sample has more than 1.5 million distinct CDR3 sequences; around a third are singletons. As concerns this clonotype: Its antigen remains unknown. Sequence at one end of the junction differs from germline and may be a read error.

The receptor's source is a newborn girl in good health. The sequenced sample consisted of cord blood. The V and J genes are TRBV10-3 and TRBJ2-5; TRBD2 agrees at 9 bases. The J call may not be correct, given that the DNA end is closer to TRBJ2-7. The CDR3 coding sequence is TGTACCATCAGTGAGTCAGGAATAGCGGGAGCCGAGCAGTACTTC. Translation gives CTISESGIAGAEQYF.